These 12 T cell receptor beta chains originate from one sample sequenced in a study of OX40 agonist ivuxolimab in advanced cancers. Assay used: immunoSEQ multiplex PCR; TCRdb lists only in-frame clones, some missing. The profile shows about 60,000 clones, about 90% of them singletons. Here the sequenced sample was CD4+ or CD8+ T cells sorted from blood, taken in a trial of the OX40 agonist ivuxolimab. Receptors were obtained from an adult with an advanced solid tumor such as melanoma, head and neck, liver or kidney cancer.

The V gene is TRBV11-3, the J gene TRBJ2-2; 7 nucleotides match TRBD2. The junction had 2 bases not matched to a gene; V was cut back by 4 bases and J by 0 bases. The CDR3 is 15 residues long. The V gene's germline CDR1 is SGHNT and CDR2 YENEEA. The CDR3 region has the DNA TGTGCCAGCAGCTGGCTAGCGGCGAACACCGGGGAGCTGTTTTTT. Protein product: CASSWLAANTGELFF. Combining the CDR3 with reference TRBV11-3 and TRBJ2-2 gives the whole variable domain EAGVVQSPRYKIIEKKQPVAFWCNPISGHNTLYWYLQNLGQGPELLIRYENEEAVDDSQLPKDRFSAERLKGVDSTLKIQPAELGDSAVYLCASSWLAANTGELFFGEGSRLTVL.

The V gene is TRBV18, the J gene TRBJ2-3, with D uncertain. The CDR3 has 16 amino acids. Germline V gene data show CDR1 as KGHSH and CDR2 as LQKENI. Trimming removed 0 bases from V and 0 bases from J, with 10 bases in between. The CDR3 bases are TGTGCCAGCTCACCACCGGGCGGAACTAGCACAGATACGCAGTATTTT. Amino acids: CASSPPGGTSTDTQYF.

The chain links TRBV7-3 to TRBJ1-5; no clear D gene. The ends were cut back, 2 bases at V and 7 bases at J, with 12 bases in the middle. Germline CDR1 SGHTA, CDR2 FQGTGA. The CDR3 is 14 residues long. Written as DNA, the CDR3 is TGTGCCAGCAGCTTAGCCGGGTATGGGCAGCCCCAGCATTTT. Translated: CASSLAGYGQPQHF.

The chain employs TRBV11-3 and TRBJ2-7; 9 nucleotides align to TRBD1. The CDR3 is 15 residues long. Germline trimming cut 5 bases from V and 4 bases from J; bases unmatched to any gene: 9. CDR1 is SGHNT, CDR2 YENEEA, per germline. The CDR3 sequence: CASSDSGTGTYEQYF. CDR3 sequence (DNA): TGTGCCAGCAGCGACTCCGGGACAGGGACATACGAGCAGTACTTC.

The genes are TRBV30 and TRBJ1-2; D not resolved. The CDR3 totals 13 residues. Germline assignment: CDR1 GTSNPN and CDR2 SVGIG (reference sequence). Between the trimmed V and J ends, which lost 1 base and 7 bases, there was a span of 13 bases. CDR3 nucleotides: TGTGCCTGGAGTGCTAGTAGCGTTTTTGGCTACACCTTC. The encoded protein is CAWSASSVFGYTF.

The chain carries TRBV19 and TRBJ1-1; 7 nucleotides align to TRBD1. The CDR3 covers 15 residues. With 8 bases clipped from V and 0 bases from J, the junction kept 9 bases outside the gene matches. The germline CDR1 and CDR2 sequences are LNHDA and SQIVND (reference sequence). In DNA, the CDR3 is TGTGCCAGTGAGCGGGACAGATCTATGAACACTGAAGCTTTCTTT. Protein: CASERDRSMNTEAFF.

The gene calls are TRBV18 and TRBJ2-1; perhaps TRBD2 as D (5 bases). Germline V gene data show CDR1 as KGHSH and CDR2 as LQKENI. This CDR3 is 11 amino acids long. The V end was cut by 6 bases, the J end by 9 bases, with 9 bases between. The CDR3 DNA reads TGTGCCAGCTCCCTAGGGAGTGAGCAGTTCTTC. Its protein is CASSLGSEQFF.

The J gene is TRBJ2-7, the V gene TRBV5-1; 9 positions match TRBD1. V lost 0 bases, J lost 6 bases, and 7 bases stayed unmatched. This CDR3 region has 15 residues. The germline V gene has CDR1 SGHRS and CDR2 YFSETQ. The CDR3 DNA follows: TGCGCCAGCAGCTTGGAGGGCCCGACAGGGGGCGAGCAGTACTTC. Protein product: CASSLEGPTGGEQYF.

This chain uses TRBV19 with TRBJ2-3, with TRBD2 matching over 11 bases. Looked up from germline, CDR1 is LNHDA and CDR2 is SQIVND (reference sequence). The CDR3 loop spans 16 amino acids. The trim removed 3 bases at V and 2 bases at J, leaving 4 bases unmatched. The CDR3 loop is CASSMPSGRSTDTQYF. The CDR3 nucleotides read TGTGCCAGTAGTATGCCTAGCGGGAGGTCCACAGATACGCAGTATTTT.

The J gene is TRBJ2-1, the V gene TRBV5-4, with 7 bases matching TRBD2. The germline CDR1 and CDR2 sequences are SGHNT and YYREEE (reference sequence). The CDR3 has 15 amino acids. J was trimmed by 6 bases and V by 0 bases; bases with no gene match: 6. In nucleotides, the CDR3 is TGTGCCAGCAGCTTGGCTAGCGGAGATTTCAATGAGCAGTTCTTC. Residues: CASSLASGDFNEQFF.

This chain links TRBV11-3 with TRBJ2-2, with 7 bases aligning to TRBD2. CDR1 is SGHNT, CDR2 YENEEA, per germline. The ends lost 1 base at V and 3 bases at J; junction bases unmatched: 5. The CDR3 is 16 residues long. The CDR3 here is CASSLVGGTYTGELFF. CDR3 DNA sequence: TGTGCCAGCAGCTTAGTGGGGGGGACCTACACCGGGGAGCTGTTTTTT.

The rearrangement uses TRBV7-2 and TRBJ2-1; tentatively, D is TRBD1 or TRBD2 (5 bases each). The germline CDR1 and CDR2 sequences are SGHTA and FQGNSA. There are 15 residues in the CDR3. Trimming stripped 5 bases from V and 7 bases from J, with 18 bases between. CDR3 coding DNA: TGTGCCAGCAGCCCAGCCGGGCAGGGACGGAATGAGCAGTTCTTC. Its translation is CASSPAGQGRNEQFF.